A selection of T cell receptor beta chains follows, all from one sample in a study of blood T cell repertoires in COVID-19. The protocol was immunoSEQ multiplex PCR, while the TCRdb copy is restricted to in-frame clones and leaves out a portion. The table has roughly 100,000 clones, 87% seen once. Sequencing used peripheral blood. Source of these receptors: a woman in her forties or fifties with COVID-19, enrolled during active disease. CDR3s include the opening cysteine and the closing phenylalanine or tryptophan. D genes are given only for firm matches. Rows give clone size only sometimes, using once, few, many, or a class for an expanded clone.

d_call j_call clone_size v_call cdr3_aa cdr3_nt
- TRBJ1-2 - TRBV24-1 CATSDGGTDNYGYTF TGTGCCACCAGTGATGGAGGGACGGATAACTATGGCTACACCTTC
- TRBJ2-3 - TRBV4-3 CASSQDLGWATQYF TGCGCCAGCAGCCAAGATCTCGGTTGGGCAACGCAGTATTTT
TRBD2 TRBJ2-7 - TRBV7-2 CASSLDVLAGGYEQYF TGTGCCAGCAGCTTAGATGTACTAGCGGGGGGTTACGAGCAGTACTTC
TRBD2 TRBJ2-2 - TRBV7-3 CASSHPTSGGFGELFF TGTGCCAGCAGTCACCCGACTAGCGGGGGTTTCGGGGAGCTGTTTTTT
- TRBJ2-3 once TRBV5-1 CASSLSGPKVADTQYF TGCGCCAGCAGCTTAAGCGGCCCCAAGGTCGCAGATACGCAGTATTTT
TRBD2 TRBJ2-7 - TRBV19 CASSSQGLAGLYEQYF TGTGCCAGTAGTTCCCAGGGACTAGCGGGGCTCTACGAGCAGTACTTC
TRBD2 TRBJ2-7 - TRBV6-2/TRBV6-3 CASSDLGTSGGHSYEQYF TGTGCCAGCAGTGACCTCGGGACTAGCGGGGGTCACTCCTACGAGCAGTACTTC
- TRBJ2-2 few TRBV11-2 CASSPGWGRDTGELFF TGTGCCAGCAGTCCCGGGTGGGGGCGCGACACCGGGGAGCTGTTTTTT
- TRBJ2-1 - TRBV5-6 CASSLGWAGNEQFF TGTGCCAGCAGCTTGGGATGGGCGGGGAATGAGCAGTTCTTC
TRBD2 TRBJ2-7 - TRBV11-2 CASSPARGGGREQYF TGTGCCAGCAGCCCTGCCCGGGGGGGCGGTAGGGAGCAGTACTTC
- TRBJ2-1 - TRBV7-2 CASSLERGALDEQFF TGTGCCAGCAGCTTAGAACGGGGGGCCTTGGATGAGCAGTTCTTC
- TRBJ1-6 - TRBV7-6 CASSERVMNSPLHF TGTGCCAGCAGCGAACGGGTCATGAATTCACCCCTCCACTTT
- TRBJ2-1 - TRBV4-3 CASSQDRWQDNEQFF TGCGCCAGCAGCCAAGATAGGTGGCAGGACAATGAGCAGTTCTTC
- TRBJ2-3 - TRBV30 CAWSIRRAPSTDTQYF TGTGCCTGGAGTATTAGGAGGGCCCCTAGCACAGATACGCAGTATTTT
- TRBJ2-3 - TRBV4-2 CASSQEGPDTQYF TGTGCCAGCAGCCAAGAGGGCCCAGATACGCAGTATTTT
- TRBJ2-1 once TRBV10-3 CAISEGSEQFF TGTGCCATCAGTGAAGGGAGCGAGCAGTTCTTC
TRBD2 TRBJ2-3 - TRBV5-1 CASSLTTSGGSTQYF TGCGCCAGCAGCCTGACGACTAGCGGGGGTAGTACGCAGTATTTT
- TRBJ2-7 - TRBV29-1 CSVEQGGRYEQYF TGCAGCGTTGAGCAGGGCGGCCGCTACGAGCAGTACTTC
- TRBJ1-3 - TRBV30 CAWSAGRISGNTIYF TGTGCCTGGAGCGCAGGCAGGATCTCTGGAAACACCATATATTTT
TRBD1 TRBJ1-1 once TRBV30 CAWSYTGVTEAFF TGTGCCTGGAGCTATACAGGGGTCACTGAAGCTTTCTTT
- TRBJ1-1 few TRBV5-6 CASSLDLQGNTEAFF TGTGCCAGCAGCCTTGATCTTCAGGGGAACACTGAAGCTTTCTTT
- TRBJ2-5 - TRBV5-4 CASSLGAYQETQYF TGTGCCAGCAGCCTGGGGGCGTACCAAGAGACCCAGTACTTC